This passage covers 24 T cell receptor beta chains from one sample sequenced in a study of shared T cell receptors in the human thymus. TCRdb's table, derived via immunoSEQ multiplex PCR, lists solely in-frame clones and lacks some. The data contain some 660,000 clones, about 87% of them singletons. Separately, the same data were catalogued under a study of human thymus T cells.

Sequenced sample: thymocytes. The receptors stem from a boy younger than two with a congenital heart defect.

V and J are TRBV28 and TRBJ2-1; 7 positions match TRBD1. Germline V gene data show CDR1 as MDHEN and CDR2 as SYDVKM. This CDR3 has 15 residues. The V gene end was trimmed by 10 bases and the J gene end by 2 bases; junction bases not matched to a gene: 11. The CDR3 region has the DNA TGTGCCACTGGAGAATGGACAGGTCCCTACAATGAGCAGTTCTTC. Encoded protein: CATGEWTGPYNEQFF.

The V and J genes are TRBV5-4 and TRBJ2-7; 8 nucleotides align to TRBD1. The junction had 5 bases not matched to a gene; V was cut back by 0 bases and J by 3 bases. CDR3 size: 15 residues. Germline CDR1 is SGHNT and CDR2 is YYREEE (reference sequence). The CDR3 bases are TGTGCCAGCAGCTTGGGTCCGGACAGGGACTACGAGCAGTACTTC. Translated: CASSLGPDRDYEQYF.

V gene TRBV4-3 combines with J gene TRBJ1-3, with D possibly TRBD1 on 6 matching bases. The CDR3 covers 16 residues. Per germline, CDR1 LGHNA and CDR2 YSLEER. V was clipped by 6 bases and J by 2 bases, with 17 bases between them. The CDR3 loop reads CASSRYRVTPGNTIYF. CDR3 DNA: TGCGCCAGCAGTCGCTACAGGGTGACCCCTGGAAACACCATATATTTT.

V and J are TRBV19 and TRBJ1-2; no clear D. The V end was cut by 1 base, the J end by 4 bases, with 7 bases between. CDR1 LNHDA and CDR2 SQIVND come from the germline V gene (reference sequence). This CDR3 comprises 13 residues. The chain's CDR3 is CASSIVGAYGYTF. CDR3 coding DNA: TGTGCCAGTAGTATAGTGGGAGCCTATGGCTACACCTTC.

The chain links TRBV5-1 to TRBJ2-1, with TRBD1 matching over 8 bases. Trimming at V came to 4 bases and at J to 1 base, leaving 7 bases not matched to a gene. Germline V gene data show CDR1 as SGHRS and CDR2 as YFSETQ. This CDR3 comprises 16 residues. The CDR3 nucleotides are TGCGCCAGCAGCACTGGTTGGACAGGGTCCTACAATGAGCAGTTCTTC. It is translated as CASSTGWTGSYNEQFF.

This sequence joins TRBV15 and TRBJ1-1, with D maybe TRBD1 (6 bases). The CDR3 covers 18 residues. The V end lost 0 bases, the J end lost 3 bases, and 20 bases lay between the germline ends. Per the germline V gene, CDR1 is LNHNV and CDR2 is YYDKDF (reference sequence). CDR3 coding DNA: TGTGCCACCAGCAGAGACGCGGGGGGGGCTGGCTGGGACACTGAAGCTTTCTTT. It codes for CATSRDAGGAGWDTEAFF.

The CDR3 bases are TGTGCCAGCAGCGTAGGAAGGCGGTTCCCTGGGGCCAACGTCCTGACTTTC. This codes for CASSVGRRFPGANVLTF. The chain combines TRBV9 with TRBJ2-6; no clear D gene. The germline V gene encodes CDR1 SGDLS and CDR2 YYNGEE. The CDR3 is made up of 17 amino acids. V lost 0 bases and J 2 bases, leaving 12 bases between the germline ends.

This clone has just a few counts. This chain uses TRBV5-6 with TRBJ2-3; 7 bases are a match to TRBD2. The CDR3 runs 17 residues. V trimming: 0 bases; J trimming: 4 bases; junction bases outside the gene matches: 11. Per the germline V gene, CDR1 is SGHDT and CDR2 is YYEEEE. CDR3 region: CASSLGRERKGPDTQYF. The DNA of the CDR3 is TGTGCCAGCAGCTTGGGGCGGGAGAGAAAGGGTCCAGATACGCAGTATTTT. Supplemented by reference TRBV5-6 and TRBJ2-3, the full variable domain reads DAGVTQSPTHLIKTRGQQVTLRCSPKSGHDTVSWYQQALGQGPQFIFQYYEEEERQRGNFPDRFSGHQFPNYSSELNVNALLLGDSALYLCASSLGRERKGPDTQYFGPGTRLTVL.

The rearrangement uses TRBV4-3 and TRBJ1-1, with a weak D call TRBD1 (6 bases). This CDR3 has 13 residues. The V and J ends lost 2 bases and 8 bases respectively, with 12 bases between them. CDR1 and CDR2 (germline): LGHNA, YSLEER. CDR3 sequence reads: CASSQPGGTEAFF. The DNA of the CDR3 is TGCGCCAGCAGCCAACCGGGGGGGACAGAAGCTTTCTTT.

The gene calls are TRBV7-9 and TRBJ2-5; the D gene is possibly TRBD1 (6 bases). The germline gives CDR1 SEHNR, CDR2 FQNEAQ (reference sequence). V lost 4 bases to trimming and J lost 4 bases, with 16 bases between them. CDR3 length: 15 amino acids. The CDR3 bases are TGTGCCAGCAGCTACCGGGACACCAACGGAGAGACCCAGTACTTC. Its translation is CASSYRDTNGETQYF.

The table lists this clone with a count of one. This chain uses TRBV18 with TRBJ1-2; 7 nucleotides line up with TRBD1. The trim removed 3 bases at V and 4 bases at J, leaving 2 bases unmatched. The CDR3 spans 13 residues. Germline CDR1 KGHSH, CDR2 LQKENI. The CDR3 DNA is TGTGCCAGCTCACCTGACAGGGTCTATGGCTACACCTTC. It translates to CASSPDRVYGYTF. Full variable domain (remainder filled in from reference TRBV18 and TRBJ1-2): NAGVMQNPRHLVRRRGQEARLRCSPMKGHSHVYWYRQLPEEGLKFMVYLQKENIIDESGMPKERFSAEFPKEGPSILRIQQVVRGDSAAYFCASSPDRVYGYTFGSGTRLTVV.

CDR3 nucleotides: TGTGCCAGCAGGACAGGGGTCGACTATGGCTACACCTTC. Translating it yields CASRTGVDYGYTF. This chain joins TRBV19 and TRBJ1-2; 9 nucleotides agree with TRBD1. CDR1 is LNHDA, CDR2 SQIVND, per germline (reference sequence). Germline trimming cut 9 bases from V and 3 bases from J; bases unmatched to any gene: 5. The CDR3 runs 13 residues. The complete variable domain, with remaining parts taken from reference TRBV19 and TRBJ1-2, reads DGGITQSPKYLFRKEGQNVTLSCEQNLNHDAMYWYRQDPGQGLRLIYYSQIVNDFQKGDIAEGYSVSREKKESFPLTVTSAQKNPTAFYLCASRTGVDYGYTFGSGTRLTVV.

The gene calls are TRBV4-1 and TRBJ1-1; a possible D gene is TRBD1 (6 bases). The V end was cut by 3 bases, the J end by 7 bases, with 6 bases between. The V gene's germline CDR1 is MGHRA and CDR2 YSYEKL. The CDR3 length is 11 residues. CDR3 in DNA: TGCGCCAGCAGCCAGACAGGTGAAGCTTTCTTT. Translated, it gives CASSQTGEAFF.

The chain links TRBV4-1 to TRBJ1-2; the D gene is possibly TRBD1 (6 bases). CDR3 size: 17 residues. The germline CDR1 and CDR2 sequences are MGHRA and YSYEKL. V lost 4 bases to trimming and J lost 2 bases, with 20 bases between them. In DNA, the CDR3 is TGCGCCAGCAGCCCCCGCTTTGGGGGCACCAAAAACTATGGCTACACCTTC. It is translated as CASSPRFGGTKNYGYTF.

The V call is TRBV27, the J call TRBJ1-2; no clear D gene. The CDR3 consists of 11 residues. V shed 6 bases and J shed 8 bases, with 10 bases lying between them. Germline assignment: CDR1 MNHEY and CDR2 SMNVEV (reference sequence). CDR3 nucleotide sequence: TGTGCCAGCAGGAATCCTAGGGGCTACACCTTC. Translation gives CASRNPRGYTF.

The chain has TRBV28 and TRBJ1-2; D ambiguous. The V gene's germline CDR1 is MDHEN and CDR2 SYDVKM. The CDR3 extends over 15 amino acids. Trimming pared 1 base from V and 6 bases from J, leaving 15 bases between. In DNA, the CDR3 is TGTGCCAGCAGTTTATATCGGAAAACCGGAGATGGCTACACCTTC. It is translated as CASSLYRKTGDGYTF.

The CDR3: CASTSGRAGTDTQYF. Written as DNA, the CDR3 is TGTGCTTCGACTAGCGGGAGGGCCGGGACAGATACGCAGTATTTT. V is TRBV28 and J is TRBJ2-3; 14 bases match TRBD2. Per germline, CDR1 MDHEN and CDR2 SYDVKM. The CDR3 length is 15 residues.

The rearrangement links TRBV2 to TRBJ1-1; D is perhaps TRBD1 (5 bases). Per germline, CDR1 SNHLY and CDR2 FYNNEI. V gave up 6 bases and J gave up 1 base, with 9 bases separating them. The CDR3 runs 13 residues. The CDR3 coding sequence is TGTGCCAGCAGGGACACAGGGAACACTGAAGCTTTCTTT. Protein sequence: CASRDTGNTEAFF. The full variable domain, completed using reference TRBV2 and TRBJ1-1, is EPEVTQTPSHQVTQMGQEVILRCVPISNHLYFYWYRQILGQKVEFLVSFYNNEISEKSEIFDDQFSVERPDGSNFTLKIRSTKLEDSAMYFCASRDTGNTEAFFGQGTRLTVV.

The CDR3 nucleotides are TGTGCCAGCAGCGGGAACCCAGGGGGATCGGGGGAGACCCAGTACTTC. This translates into CASSGNPGGSGETQYF. This sequence joins TRBV9 and TRBJ2-5; 7 bases map to TRBD1. This CDR3 is 16 amino acids long. The germline CDR1 and CDR2 sequences are SGDLS and YYNGEE. Trimming took 3 bases from V and 5 from J; bases not matched to a gene: 13.

In regard to this clone: Other DNA variants within this sample encode the same CDR3. The CDR3 DNA is TGTGCCAGCAGCGCACAGGGGGCAAACGAAAAACTGTTTTTT. Residues: CASSAQGANEKLFF. The gene calls are TRBV9 and TRBJ1-4, with 9 bases matching TRBD1. The V and J ends lost 3 bases and 8 bases, in that order; junction bases with no gene match: 5. CDR1 and CDR2 (germline): SGDLS, YYNGEE. CDR3 length equals 14 residues.

The rearrangement uses TRBV7-2 and TRBJ2-5, with a weak D call TRBD2 (5 bases). CDR3 length equals 19 residues. Per the germline V gene, CDR1 is SGHTA and CDR2 is FQGNSA. Trimming removed 3 bases at V and 2 bases at J, with 25 bases between. CDR3 amino acids: CASSFEPYPRRLIQETQYF. In DNA form, the CDR3 reads TGTGCCAGCAGCTTTGAACCATATCCCCGGAGGCTGATACAAGAGACCCAGTACTTC.

The gene calls are TRBV28 and TRBJ2-2; maybe TRBD1 (5 bases). V was shortened by 3 bases and J by 2 bases, with 10 bases between the two germline ends. Germline V lookup: CDR1 MDHEN, CDR2 SYDVKM. The CDR3 covers 15 residues. The CDR3 coding sequence is TGTGCCAGCAGTTTTTTTCAGGGAAACACCGGGGAGCTGTTTTTT. Translated: CASSFFQGNTGELFF. Complete variable domain (other parts from reference TRBV28 and TRBJ2-2): DVKVTQSSRYLVKRTGEKVFLECVQDMDHENMFWYRQDPGLGLRLIYFSYDVKMKEKGDIPEGYSVSREKKERFSLILESASTNQTSMYLCASSFFQGNTGELFFGEGSRLTVL.

V and J are TRBV10-3 and TRBJ2-1, with a possible D match to TRBD2 (7 bases). This CDR3 has 16 amino acids. Trimming cost V 10 bases and J 4 bases, with 23 bases left between them. Germline assignment: CDR1 ENHRY and CDR2 SYGVKD. The CDR3 nucleotides are TGTGCCACTAATAGTGGGGGCGGGGGCGATTACAATGAGCAGTTCTTC. It encodes CATNSGGGGDYNEQFF.

The V gene is TRBV28, the J gene TRBJ2-7; D is uncertain. Germline CDR1 reads MDHEN; CDR2 reads SYDVKM. CDR3 length: 15 residues. Trimming took off 5 bases at V and 1 base at J, with 15 bases between the two ends. The chain's CDR3 is CASSPHGDESYEQYF. CDR3 in DNA: TGTGCCAGCAGTCCCCACGGAGATGAGTCCTACGAGCAGTACTTC.